A single sample is the source of the 17 T cell receptor beta chains below, sequenced in a study of blood T cell repertoires in COVID-19. The data were produced by immunoSEQ multiplex PCR, yet TCRdb's version contains in-frame clones alone and is incomplete. The sample lists roughly 160,000 clones; 80% were seen once. Source material: PBMCs or T cells enriched from blood (not recorded which). The receptors shown here come from a woman aged 55-70 years who had recovered from COVID-19.

The V call is TRBV18, the J call TRBJ1-3; 8 nucleotides line up with TRBD1. Germline lookup yields CDR1 KGHSH and CDR2 LQKENI. CDR3 length: 15 amino acids. Germline trimming cut 3 bases from V and 4 bases from J; bases unmatched to any gene: 5. Here the CDR3 reads CASSPQGAQGNTIYF. The CDR3 DNA follows: TGTGCCAGCTCACCCCAGGGGGCGCAGGGAAACACCATATATTTT.

CDR3 loop: CASSVAGGEYEQYF. The CDR3, as DNA: TGTGCCAGCAGCGTAGCAGGGGGCGAGTACGAGCAGTACTTC. This rearrangement joins TRBV9 to TRBJ2-7, with 8 bases lining up with TRBD1. Germline lookup yields CDR1 SGDLS and CDR2 YYNGEE. Unmatched junction bases numbered 3, after V lost 0 bases and J lost 4 bases. The CDR3 runs to 14 residues.

The chain couples TRBV7-8 to TRBJ2-7, with D unresolved. Germline V lookup: CDR1 SGHVS, CDR2 FQNEAQ. The CDR3 consists of 12 residues. Trimming took off 6 bases at V and 0 bases at J, with 6 bases between the two ends. The CDR3 protein is CASSSSSYEQYF. CDR3 nucleotides: TGTGCCAGCAGTTCCAGCTCCTACGAGCAGTACTTC.

The chain recombines TRBV2 with TRBJ2-3; 8 bases are a match to TRBD1. This CDR3 spans 14 amino acids. The J segment lost 3 bases and the V segment lost 10 bases, leaving 9 bases of the junction unmatched. Germline V CDR1 and CDR2: SNHLY, FYNNEI. The CDR3 region is CANSGQGRTDTQYF. The CDR3 DNA follows: TGTGCCAACTCCGGACAGGGAAGAACAGATACGCAGTATTTT. Variable domain in full (rest from reference TRBV2 and TRBJ2-3): EPEVTQTPSHQVTQMGQEVILRCVPISNHLYFYWYRQILGQKVEFLVSFYNNEISEKSEIFDDQFSVERPDGSNFTLKIRSTKLEDSAMYFCANSGQGRTDTQYFGPGTRLTVL.

The chain is built from TRBV19 and TRBJ2-7, with a possible D match to TRBD1 (6 bases). V was trimmed by 8 bases and J by 7 bases, leaving 18 bases between them. This CDR3 spans 13 amino acids. From germline, CDR1 is LNHDA and CDR2 SQIVND (reference sequence). CDR3 in DNA: TGTGCCAGTGGGGGCCCTTCGTCGCGGGAGCAGTACTTC. Amino acids: CASGGPSSREQYF.

J is TRBJ1-2 and V is TRBV7-9; tentatively, D is TRBD1 (5 bases). The V gene's germline CDR1 is SEHNR and CDR2 FQNEAQ (reference sequence). The V and J ends lost 5 bases and 8 bases respectively, with 27 bases between them. The CDR3 sequence is 17 residues long. The CDR3 nucleotides read TGTGCCAGCAGCGTATCCGGGACGGTGGGACTCAGAGGAGGCTACACCTTC. Translation gives CASSVSGTVGLRGGYTF.

This clone was seen just once. The rearrangement joins TRBV2 to TRBJ2-1; 13 nucleotides agree with TRBD2. J gave up 0 bases and V 6 bases, and 5 bases lay outside the gene matches. The CDR3 sequence is 17 residues long. The germline V gene encodes CDR1 SNHLY and CDR2 FYNNEI. Written as DNA, the CDR3 is TGTGCCAGCAGGGCCACTAGCGGGGGGGACTCCTACAATGAGCAGTTCTTC. Encoded protein: CASRATSGGDSYNEQFF.

The chain has TRBV15 and TRBJ2-1; 9 bases are shared with TRBD2. This CDR3 is 16 amino acids long. The trim removed 2 bases at V and 8 bases at J, leaving 10 bases unmatched. Germline assignment: CDR1 LNHNV and CDR2 YYDKDF (reference sequence). CDR3 in DNA: TGTGCCACCAGCAGATCCGCAAGCGGGGGGCCCCATGAGCAGTTCTTC. It encodes CATSRSASGGPHEQFF.

The chain couples TRBV11-2 to TRBJ2-3; maybe TRBD1 (6 bases). Trimming left V 2 bases short and J 0 bases short, with 9 bases between. The CDR3 covers 15 residues. Germline CDR1 is SGHAT and CDR2 is FQNNGV. This chain's CDR3 is CASSLPGQSTDTQYF. CDR3 DNA: TGTGCCAGCAGCTTACCTGGACAGAGCACAGATACGCAGTATTTT.

The chain recombines TRBV9 with TRBJ2-1, with TRBD1 matching 10 bases. Per the germline V gene, CDR1 is SGDLS and CDR2 is YYNGEE. J was trimmed by 0 bases and V by 0 bases; bases with no gene match: 15. The CDR3 spans 21 residues. The CDR3 DNA reads TGTGCCAGCAGCGTAGCCTCTGGACAGGGGGTCCTCCCAAGCTCCTACAATGAGCAGTTCTTC. Protein product: CASSVASGQGVLPSSYNEQFF.

The chain links TRBV6-5 to TRBJ1-2, with TRBD1 as a possible D gene (5 bases). Between the trimmed V and J ends, which lost 8 bases and 3 bases, there was a span of 7 bases. The CDR3 is 11 residues long. The germline V gene has CDR1 MNHEY and CDR2 SVGAGI. In nucleotides, the CDR3 is TGTGCCAGCCAGGGTTACTATGGCTACACCTTC. This translates into CASQGYYGYTF.

The chain carries TRBV18 and TRBJ1-6; tentatively, D is TRBD1 (6 bases). Looked up from germline, CDR1 is KGHSH and CDR2 is LQKENI. Trimming took 0 bases from V and 0 from J, leaving 12 bases between them. The CDR3 contains 18 residues. The chain's CDR3 is CASSPPRRGSSYNSPLHF. CDR3 coding DNA: TGTGCCAGCTCACCACCGAGAAGGGGGAGCTCCTATAATTCACCCCTCCACTTT.

This clone showed up just once. The rearrangement joins TRBV19 to TRBJ1-1; tentatively, D is TRBD1 (5 bases). CDR3 size: 14 residues. Trimming left V 6 bases short and J 2 bases short, with 13 bases between. CDR1 is LNHDA and CDR2 is SQIVND in the germline V gene (reference sequence). DNA of the CDR3: TGTGCCAGTAGCATCTCAACAGGAAACACTGAAGCTTTCTTT. The encoded protein is CASSISTGNTEAFF.

V and J are TRBV10-3 and TRBJ1-3; 7 bases agree with TRBD1. V was pared by 9 bases and J by 5 bases, with 10 bases of the junction left unmatched. Germline V lookup: CDR1 ENHRY, CDR2 SYGVKD. There are 14 residues in the CDR3. CDR3 sequence (DNA): TGTGCCATTAGGTCGGGGACAGAGAGAAACACCATATATTTT. It yields the protein CAIRSGTERNTIYF.

J is TRBJ1-2 and V is TRBV27, with 8 bases lining up with TRBD1. CDR3 length equals 17 residues. With 4 bases clipped from V and 2 bases from J, the junction kept 12 bases outside the gene matches. Germline assignment: CDR1 MNHEY and CDR2 SMNVEV (reference sequence). Written as DNA, the CDR3 is TGTGCCAGCAGTTCCCTCTCAGGGGGCTTAACAAACTATGGCTACACCTTC. Its translation: CASSSLSGGLTNYGYTF.

The gene calls are TRBV5-1 and TRBJ2-5; 8 bases map to TRBD2. The CDR3 spans 16 residues. The V gene end was trimmed by 5 bases and the J gene end by 1 base; junction bases not matched to a gene: 10. Germline CDR1 reads SGHRS; CDR2 reads YFSETQ. This CDR3 reads CASRGGVAGFQETQYF. The CDR3 coding sequence is TGCGCCAGCAGGGGCGGGGTAGCGGGATTCCAAGAGACCCAGTACTTC.

V is TRBV10-1 and J is TRBJ2-3; a possible D gene is TRBD2 (6 bases). Germline-derived CDR1 and CDR2 are WNHNN and SYGVQD (reference sequence). Trimming left V 6 bases short and J 3 bases short, with 16 bases between. The CDR3 is 15 amino acids. The CDR3 bases are TGCGCCAGCAGAAGAGCGGGTGAGGAAACAGATACGCAGTATTTT. Its translation: CASRRAGEETDTQYF.